The 4 T cell receptor beta chains below all came from one sample that was sequenced in a study of blood T cell repertoires in COVID-19. This table comes from immunoSEQ multiplex PCR, and its TCRdb copy is limited to in-frame clones, with some not included. Of about 130,000 clones in the sample, approximately 85% were seen once. Sequenced input: peripheral blood. The receptors were gathered from a human donor in a cohort sampled during active COVID-19.

Turning to this clone: This specimen includes other DNA sequences encoding the same CDR3. The chain has TRBV5-1 and TRBJ1-1; perhaps TRBD1 as D (6 bases). This CDR3 comprises 14 residues. The V and J ends lost 0 bases and 2 bases respectively, with 8 bases between them. Germline V CDR1 and CDR2: SGHRS, YFSETQ. The CDR3 protein is CASSLATGNTEAFF. The DNA for the CDR3 is TGCGCCAGCAGCTTGGCGACAGGAAACACTGAAGCTTTCTTT. The full variable domain, with the rest looked up from reference TRBV5-1 and TRBJ1-1, is KAGVTQTPRYLIKTRGQQVTLSCSPISGHRSVSWYQQTPGQGLQFLFEYFSETQRNKGNFPGRFSGRQFSNSRSEMNVSTLELGDSALYLCASSLATGNTEAFFGQGTRLTVV.

J is TRBJ1-6 and V is TRBV4-2; tentatively, D is TRBD1 (5 bases). V was clipped by 1 base and J by 5 bases, with 9 bases between them. The CDR3 has 15 residues. Germline CDR1 LGHNA, CDR2 YNFKEQ. CDR3 loop: CASSQVRGNNSPLHF. Written as DNA, the CDR3 is TGTGCCAGCAGCCAAGTGCGGGGGAATAATTCACCCCTCCACTTT.

The J gene is TRBJ2-5, the V gene TRBV19; TRBD2 agrees at 9 bases. CDR1 LNHDA and CDR2 SQIVND come from the germline V gene (reference sequence). Trimming removed 11 bases from V and 5 bases from J; junction bases left unmatched: 9. This CDR3 is built from 13 residues. The CDR3 loop reads CASSGIGEETQYF. In DNA form, the CDR3 reads TGTGCCTCTAGCGGGATAGGTGAGGAGACCCAGTACTTC.

This chain connects TRBV10-3 to TRBJ1-1, with TRBD1 identical over 9 bases. Germline V lookup: CDR1 ENHRY, CDR2 SYGVKD. The CDR3 totals 14 residues. J gave up 1 base and V 7 bases, and 4 bases lay outside the gene matches. This chain's CDR3 is CAITADRGNTEAFF. CDR3 sequence (DNA): TGTGCCATCACCGCGGACAGGGGGAACACTGAAGCTTTCTTT.